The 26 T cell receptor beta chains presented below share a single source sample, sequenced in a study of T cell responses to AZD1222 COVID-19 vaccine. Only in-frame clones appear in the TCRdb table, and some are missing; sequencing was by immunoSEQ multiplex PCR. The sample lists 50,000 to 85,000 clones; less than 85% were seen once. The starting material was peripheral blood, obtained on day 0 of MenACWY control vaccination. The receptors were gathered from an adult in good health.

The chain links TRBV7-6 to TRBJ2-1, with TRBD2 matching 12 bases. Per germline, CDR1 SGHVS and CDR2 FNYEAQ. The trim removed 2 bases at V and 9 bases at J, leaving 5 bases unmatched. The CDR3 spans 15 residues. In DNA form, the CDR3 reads TGTGCCAGCAGCTTATCACCTAGCGGGAGGGGTGAGCAGTTCTTC. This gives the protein CASSLSPSGRGEQFF.

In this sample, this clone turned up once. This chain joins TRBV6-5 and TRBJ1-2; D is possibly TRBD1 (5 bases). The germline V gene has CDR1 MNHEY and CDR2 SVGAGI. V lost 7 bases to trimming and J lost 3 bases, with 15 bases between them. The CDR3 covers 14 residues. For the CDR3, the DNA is TGTGCCAGCACCAGGTACGGGGGAGACTATGGCTACACCTTC. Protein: CASTRYGGDYGYTF.

The CDR3 DNA reads TGTGCCAGCAGTCTTGCTCAGAAGATCTATGGCTACACCTTC. Amino acids: CASSLAQKIYGYTF. This chain links TRBV28 with TRBJ1-2; D is ambiguous. The length of the CDR3 is 14 residues. Germline V gene lookup returns CDR1 MDHEN and CDR2 SYDVKM. Trimming cost V 5 bases and J 4 bases, with 14 bases left between them.

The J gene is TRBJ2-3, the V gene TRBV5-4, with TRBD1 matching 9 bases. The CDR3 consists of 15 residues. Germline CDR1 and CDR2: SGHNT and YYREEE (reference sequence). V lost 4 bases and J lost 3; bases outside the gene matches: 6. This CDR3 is CASSPTGGWTDTQYF. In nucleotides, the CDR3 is TGTGCCAGCAGCCCGACAGGGGGATGGACAGATACGCAGTATTTT.

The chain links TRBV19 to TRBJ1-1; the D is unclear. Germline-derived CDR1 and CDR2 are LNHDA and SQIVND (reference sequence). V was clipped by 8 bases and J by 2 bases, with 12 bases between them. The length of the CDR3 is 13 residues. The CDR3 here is CASSMTPNTEAFF. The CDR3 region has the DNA TGTGCCAGTTCGATGACACCTAACACTGAAGCTTTCTTT.

CDR3 amino acids: CAVEKPTNEKLFF. DNA for the CDR3: TGTGCCGTCGAAAAGCCAACTAATGAAAAACTGTTTTTT. The J gene is TRBJ1-4, the V gene TRBV6-5; D unclear. This CDR3 is built from 13 residues. Per germline, CDR1 MNHEY and CDR2 SVGAGI. With 11 bases removed from V and 0 bases from J, the gap between germline ends came to 10 bases.

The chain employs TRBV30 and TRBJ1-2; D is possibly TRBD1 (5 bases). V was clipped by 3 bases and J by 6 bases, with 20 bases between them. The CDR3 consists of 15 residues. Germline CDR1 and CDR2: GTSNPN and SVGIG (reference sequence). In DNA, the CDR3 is TGTGCCTGGAGACCCGGGGCCACACAGAGGGATGGCTACACCTTC. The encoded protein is CAWRPGATQRDGYTF.

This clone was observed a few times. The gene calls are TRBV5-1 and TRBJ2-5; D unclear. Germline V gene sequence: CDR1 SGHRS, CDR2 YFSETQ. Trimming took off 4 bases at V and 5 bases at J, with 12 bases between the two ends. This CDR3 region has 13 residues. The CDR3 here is CASSPGSTETQYF. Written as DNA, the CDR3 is TGCGCCAGCAGCCCGGGCTCAACGGAGACCCAGTACTTC.

As DNA, the CDR3 is TGTGCCAGCAGCCCCGGACAGGGTAGGGCCGGGGAGCTGTTTTTT. Its protein product is CASSPGQGRAGELFF. The J gene is TRBJ2-2, the V gene TRBV5-4; 8 nucleotides align to TRBD1. There are 15 residues in the CDR3. Trimming removed 4 bases from V and 6 bases from J; junction bases left unmatched: 8. Germline assignment: CDR1 SGHNT and CDR2 YYREEE (reference sequence). The variable domain in full, completed from reference TRBV5-4 and TRBJ2-2, reads ETGVTQSPTHLIKTRGQQVTLRCSSQSGHNTVSWYQQALGQGPQFIFQYYREEENGRGNFPPRFSGLQFPNYSSELNVNALELDDSALYLCASSPGQGRAGELFFGEGSRLTVL.

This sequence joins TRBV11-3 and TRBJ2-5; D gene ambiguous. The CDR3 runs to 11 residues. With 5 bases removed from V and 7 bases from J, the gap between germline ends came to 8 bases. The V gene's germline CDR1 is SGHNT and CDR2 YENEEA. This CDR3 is CASSPIWTQYF. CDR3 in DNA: TGTGCCAGCAGCCCCATTTGGACCCAGTACTTC.

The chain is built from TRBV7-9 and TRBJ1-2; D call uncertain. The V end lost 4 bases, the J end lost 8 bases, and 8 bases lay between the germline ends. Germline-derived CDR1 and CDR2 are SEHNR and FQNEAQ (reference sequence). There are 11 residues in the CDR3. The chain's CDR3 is CASSYKGGYTF. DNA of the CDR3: TGTGCCAGCAGCTATAAGGGAGGCTACACCTTC.

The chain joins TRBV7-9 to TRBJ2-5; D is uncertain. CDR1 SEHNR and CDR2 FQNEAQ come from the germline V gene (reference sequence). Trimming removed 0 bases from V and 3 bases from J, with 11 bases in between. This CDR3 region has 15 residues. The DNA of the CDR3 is TGTGCCAGCAGCTTAGCTCGTCACGTCGAAGAGACCCAGTACTTC. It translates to CASSLARHVEETQYF.

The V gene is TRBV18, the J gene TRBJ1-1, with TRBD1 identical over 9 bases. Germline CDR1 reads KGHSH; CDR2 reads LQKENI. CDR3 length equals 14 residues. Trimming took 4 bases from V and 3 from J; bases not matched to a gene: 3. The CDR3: CASSRGDRDTEAFF. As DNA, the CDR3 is TGTGCCAGCTCACGGGGGGACAGGGACACTGAAGCTTTCTTT.

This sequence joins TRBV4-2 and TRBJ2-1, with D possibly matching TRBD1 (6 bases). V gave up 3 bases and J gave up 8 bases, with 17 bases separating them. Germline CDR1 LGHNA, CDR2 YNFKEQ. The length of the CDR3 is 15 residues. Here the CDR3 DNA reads TGTGCCAGCAGCCAGGCAGGGGTCGGAGGTGATGAGCAGTTCTTC. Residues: CASSQAGVGGDEQFF.

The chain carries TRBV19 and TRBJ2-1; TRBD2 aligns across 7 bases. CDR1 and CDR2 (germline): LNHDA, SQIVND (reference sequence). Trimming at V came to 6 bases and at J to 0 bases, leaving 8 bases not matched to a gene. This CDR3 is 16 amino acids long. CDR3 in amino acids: CASSPSGWGSYNEQFF. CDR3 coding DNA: TGTGCCAGTAGCCCTAGCGGCTGGGGCTCCTACAATGAGCAGTTCTTC.

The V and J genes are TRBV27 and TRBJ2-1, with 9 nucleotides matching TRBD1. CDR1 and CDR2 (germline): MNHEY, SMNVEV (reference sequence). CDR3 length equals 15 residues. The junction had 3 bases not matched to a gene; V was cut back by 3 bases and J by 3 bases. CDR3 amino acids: CASSLGQGNYNEQFF. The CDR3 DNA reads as TGTGCCAGCAGTTTGGGACAGGGAAACTACAATGAGCAGTTCTTC.

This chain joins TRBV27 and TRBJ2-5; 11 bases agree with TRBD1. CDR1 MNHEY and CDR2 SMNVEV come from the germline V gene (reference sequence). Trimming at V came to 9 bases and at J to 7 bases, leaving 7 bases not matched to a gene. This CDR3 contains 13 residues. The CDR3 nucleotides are TGTGCCAGTTCGGACAGGGGGCATGGGACCCAGTACTTC. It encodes CASSDRGHGTQYF.

The CDR3 bases are TGTGCCAGCTCACCACCGGCAGCGAACACTGAAGCTTTCTTT. This translates into CASSPPAANTEAFF. This chain uses TRBV18 with TRBJ1-1; no clear D. Germline values: CDR1 KGHSH, CDR2 LQKENI. This CDR3 is built from 14 residues. Trimming removed 0 bases from V and 1 base from J, with 6 bases in between. The variable domain in full, completed from reference TRBV18 and TRBJ1-1, reads NAGVMQNPRHLVRRRGQEARLRCSPMKGHSHVYWYRQLPEEGLKFMVYLQKENIIDESGMPKERFSAEFPKEGPSILRIQQVVRGDSAAYFCASSPPAANTEAFFGQGTRLTVV.

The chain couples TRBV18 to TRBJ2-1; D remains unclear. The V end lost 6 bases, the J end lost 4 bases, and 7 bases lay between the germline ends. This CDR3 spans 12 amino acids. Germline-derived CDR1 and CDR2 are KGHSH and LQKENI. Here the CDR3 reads CASSQPYNEQFF. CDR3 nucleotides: TGTGCCAGCTCCCAACCTTACAATGAGCAGTTCTTC.

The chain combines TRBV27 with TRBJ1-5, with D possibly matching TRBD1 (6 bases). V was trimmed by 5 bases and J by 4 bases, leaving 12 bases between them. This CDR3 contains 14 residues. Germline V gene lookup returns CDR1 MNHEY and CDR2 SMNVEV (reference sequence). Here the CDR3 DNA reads TGTGCCAGCAGTAAAGCTCAGGGGAATCAGCCCCAGCATTTT. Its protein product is CASSKAQGNQPQHF.

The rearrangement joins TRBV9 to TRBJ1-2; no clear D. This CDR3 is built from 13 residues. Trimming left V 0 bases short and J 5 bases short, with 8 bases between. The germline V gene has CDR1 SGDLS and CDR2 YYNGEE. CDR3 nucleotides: TGTGCCAGCAGCGTAGACTCCGGTTATGGCTACACCTTC. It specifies CASSVDSGYGYTF.

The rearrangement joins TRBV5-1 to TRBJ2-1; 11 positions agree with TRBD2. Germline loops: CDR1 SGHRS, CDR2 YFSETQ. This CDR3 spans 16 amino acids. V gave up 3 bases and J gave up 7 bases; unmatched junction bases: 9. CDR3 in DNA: TGCGCCAGCAGCTCCAGGGTAGCGGGAGGGCGGAATGAGCAGTTCTTC. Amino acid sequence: CASSSRVAGGRNEQFF.

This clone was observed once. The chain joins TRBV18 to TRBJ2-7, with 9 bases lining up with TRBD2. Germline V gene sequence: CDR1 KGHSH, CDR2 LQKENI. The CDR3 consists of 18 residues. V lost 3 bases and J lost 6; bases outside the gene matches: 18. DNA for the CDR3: TGTGCCAGCTCACCTAGGGTGCTCCGAGCGGGAGGAGTCCCCGAGCAGTACTTC. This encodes CASSPRVLRAGGVPEQYF.

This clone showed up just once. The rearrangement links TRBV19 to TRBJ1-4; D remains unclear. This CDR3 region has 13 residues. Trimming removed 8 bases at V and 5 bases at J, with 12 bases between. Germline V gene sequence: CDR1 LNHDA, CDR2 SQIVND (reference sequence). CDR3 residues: CASGRRENEKLFF. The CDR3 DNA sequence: TGTGCCAGTGGGAGACGGGAGAATGAAAAACTGTTTTTT.

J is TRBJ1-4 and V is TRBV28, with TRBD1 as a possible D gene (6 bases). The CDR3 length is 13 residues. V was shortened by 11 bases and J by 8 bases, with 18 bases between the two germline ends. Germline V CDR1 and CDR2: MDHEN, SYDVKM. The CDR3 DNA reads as TGTGCCTCCTTGGGCAGGGGAGAAGAAAAACTGTTTTTT. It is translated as CASLGRGEEKLFF.

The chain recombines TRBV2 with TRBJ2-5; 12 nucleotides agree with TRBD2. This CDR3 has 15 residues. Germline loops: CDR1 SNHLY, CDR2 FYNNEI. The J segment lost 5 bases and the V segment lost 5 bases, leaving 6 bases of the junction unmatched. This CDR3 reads CASSKLAGGAETQYF. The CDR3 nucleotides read TGTGCCAGCAGTAAACTAGCGGGGGGTGCGGAGACCCAGTACTTC.